What follows are 24 T cell receptor beta chains derived from one specimen sequenced in a study of response to subunit inactivated influenza vaccine. MiXCR, run by TCRdb on the RT-PCR reads, gives a single entry per CDR3 protein. The table includes about 520,000 distinct CDR3 sequences, around 25% detected once. The sequences come from CD4+ T cells sorted from PBMCs, collected 5 to 6 days after vaccination. These receptors originate from a man aged 50-60 years who received an inactivated influenza vaccine.

This clonotype turned up a few times. The V and J genes are TRBV7-9 and TRBJ2-3, with a possible D match to TRBD2 (6 bases). The CDR3 loop spans 13 amino acids. V was clipped by 3 bases and J by 5 bases, with 9 bases between them. Germline lookup yields CDR1 SEHNR and CDR2 FQNEAQ (reference sequence). The CDR3 DNA reads as TGTGCCAGCAGCTTGACGCGGGGAGATACGCAGTATTTT. This gives the protein CASSLTRGDTQYF.

This clonotype was seen a few times. This sequence joins TRBV12-3 or TRBV12-4 and TRBJ1-3; D call uncertain. The CDR3 has 14 amino acids. V lost 5 bases and J lost 4, with 12 bases in between. The CDR3 nucleotides read TGTGCCAGCAGTCCCGGACGGTACGGAAACACCATATATTTT. Residues: CASSPGRYGNTIYF.

As DNA, the CDR3 is TGTGCCAGCAAAAGCGGGGCGATGAACACTGAAGCTTTCTTT. Residues: CASKSGAMNTEAFF. The chain links TRBV27 to TRBJ1-1, with D perhaps matching TRBD1 (5 bases). This CDR3 is built from 14 residues. Per germline, CDR1 MNHEY and CDR2 SMNVEV (reference sequence). V gave up 7 bases and J gave up 0 bases, with 12 bases separating them.

This clonotype was observed a few times. The chain combines TRBV5-1 with TRBJ2-7, with D maybe TRBD1 (6 bases). The CDR3 sequence is 14 residues long. Trimming shortened V by 0 bases and J by 6 bases, and 13 bases separated the two germline ends. Germline-derived CDR1 and CDR2 are SGHRS and YFSETQ. CDR3 sequence (DNA): TGCGCCAGCAGCTTGGGTCCACAGGGCTCCGAGCAGTACTTC. Translation gives CASSLGPQGSEQYF.

In its sample, this clonotype was seen a few times. The genes are TRBV7-9 and TRBJ1-5; the D is unclear. The germline V gene has CDR1 SEHNR and CDR2 FQNEAQ (reference sequence). This CDR3 has 15 residues. Between the trimmed V and J ends, which lost 1 base and 6 bases, there was a span of 13 bases. The CDR3 nucleotides are TGTGCCAGCAGCTTAGGGTCCCGGCCTGGTCAGCCCCAGCATTTT. Translation gives CASSLGSRPGQPQHF.

In regard to this clonotype: Just one base apart from a much larger clone, this may be a read error. The chain employs TRBV5-1 and TRBJ1-1; no firm D call. The length of the CDR3 is 15 residues. Germline V CDR1 and CDR2: SGHRS, YFSETQ. The V end was cut by 8 bases, the J end by 0 bases, with 17 bases between. In DNA, the CDR3 is TGCGCCAGAAGCCCGGGTGTCGCGGTGAACACTGAAGCTTTCTTT. Translation: CARSPGVAVNTEAFF.

This clonotype was picked up a small number of times. The chain carries TRBV4-3 and TRBJ2-1; D possibly corresponds to TRBD2 (6 bases). Deletions cut 0 bases from V and 15 bases from J, with 18 bases between. Germline V gives CDR1 LGHNA, CDR2 YSLEER. CDR3 length equals 14 residues. This CDR3 reads CASSQEAAGFPLFF. The CDR3 DNA sequence: TGCGCCAGCAGCCAAGAAGCGGCGGGATTCCCATTGTTCTTC.

This clonotype has at least ten counts. A junction end diverges from the germline sequence, so it may reflect a read error. The chain has TRBV5-1 and TRBJ2-4; D is undetermined. Germline V gene data show CDR1 as SGHRS and CDR2 as YFSETQ. The length of the CDR3 is 11 residues. In nucleotides, the CDR3 is TGTGCCAGCAGCCTTCAAAACATTCAGTACTTC. Translation gives CASSLQNIQYF. The full variable domain, in which reference TRBV5-1 and TRBJ2-4 provide the parts outside the CDR3, is KAGVTQTPRYLIKTRGQQVTLSCSPISGHRSVSWYQQTPGQGLQFLFEYFSETQRNKGNFPGRFSGRQFSNSRSEMNVSTLELGDSALYLCASSLQNIQYFGAGTRLSVL.

This clonotype has only a few counts. The chain has TRBV20-1 and TRBJ1-1, with a tentative D call TRBD1 (5 bases). Germline CDR1 and CDR2: DFQATT and SNEGSKA (reference sequence). This CDR3 spans 16 amino acids. V shed 0 bases and J shed 4 bases, with 18 bases lying between them. The CDR3 bases are TGCAGTGCTAGAGATCTTCCGGGAAGGGGTAGCACTGAAGCTTTCTTT. Its protein product is CSARDLPGRGSTEAFF.

The chain couples TRBV7-2 to TRBJ1-4, with D perhaps matching TRBD1 (5 bases). The CDR3 loop spans 17 amino acids. The V gene lost 4 bases and the J gene lost 5 bases, with 20 bases spanning the gap. Germline values: CDR1 SGHTA, CDR2 FQGNSA. The DNA of the CDR3 is TGTGCCAGCAGCTCAACAATTTCAGGGTTCGGAAATGAAAAACTGTTTTTT. This translates into CASSSTISGFGNEKLFF.

This chain links TRBV5-1 with TRBJ2-1; D possibly corresponds to TRBD2 (6 bases). CDR1 is SGHRS and CDR2 is YFSETQ in the germline V gene. V was pared by 0 bases and J by 1 base, with 11 bases between. The CDR3 is made up of 16 amino acids. CDR3 sequence: CASSLALEGSYNEQFF. CDR3 DNA: TGCGCCAGCAGCTTGGCCCTGGAGGGGTCCTACAATGAGCAGTTCTTC.

The sample holds a few counts of this clonotype. The chain recombines TRBV7-2 with TRBJ1-1, with 7 bases aligning to TRBD1. J gave up 4 bases and V 2 bases, and 7 bases lay outside the gene matches. The CDR3 contains 15 residues. The germline CDR1 and CDR2 sequences are SGHTA and FQGNSA. In DNA, the CDR3 is TGTGCCAGCAGCTTAAGGTCCCAGGGGGTCACTGAAGCTTTCTTT. Translating it yields CASSLRSQGVTEAFF.

This clonotype was counted many times. The rearrangement joins TRBV7-2 to TRBJ2-7; TRBD1 aligns across 7 bases. This CDR3 region has 13 residues. Trimming cost V 5 bases and J 5 bases; bases outside gene matches: 6. Germline assignment: CDR1 SGHTA and CDR2 FQGNSA. The CDR3 protein is CASSQNRGDEQYF. In DNA, the CDR3 is TGTGCCAGCAGCCAGAACAGGGGTGACGAGCAGTACTTC.

This clonotype was found once. V usage is TRBV4-1 and J usage is TRBJ1-1; D remains unclear. The V gene's germline CDR1 is MGHRA and CDR2 YSYEKL. The CDR3 runs to 14 residues. V was trimmed by 1 base and J by 6 bases, leaving 12 bases between them. The CDR3 reads CASSQARGGAEAFF. CDR3 nucleotide sequence: TGCGCCAGCAGCCAAGCCCGGGGTGGGGCTGAAGCTTTCTTT.

The chain couples TRBV7-2 to TRBJ2-7; possibly TRBD2 for D (6 bases). Trimming took off 3 bases at V and 1 base at J, with 19 bases between the two ends. Per germline, CDR1 SGHTA and CDR2 FQGNSA. The CDR3 has 17 residues. The CDR3 protein is CASSFGGINFWSYEQYF. For the CDR3, the DNA is TGTGCCAGCAGCTTTGGCGGGATAAACTTCTGGTCCTACGAGCAGTACTTC.

This clonotype was seen a few times. The V gene is TRBV6-5, the J gene TRBJ2-1; D perhaps matches TRBD2 (6 bases). This CDR3 has 16 amino acids. Trimming left V 5 bases short and J 1 base short, with 15 bases between. The germline V gene encodes CDR1 MNHEY and CDR2 SVGAGI. CDR3 DNA: TGTGCCAGCAGTCACCGGCGGGACTCTTCCTACAATGAGCAGTTCTTC. Encoded protein: CASSHRRDSSYNEQFF.

This clonotype was observed a few times. The rearrangement links TRBV7-3 to TRBJ2-2; the D gene is possibly TRBD2 (6 bases). The CDR3 runs to 19 residues. Germline V gives CDR1 SGHTA, CDR2 FQGTGA. V shed 2 bases and J shed 2 bases, with 21 bases lying between them. CDR3 sequence reads: CASSLRGGFRAANTGELFF. The CDR3 DNA sequence: TGTGCCAGCAGCTTACGGGGAGGTTTTCGAGCGGCAAACACCGGGGAGCTGTTTTTT.

Only a few counts were recorded for this clonotype. The rearrangement links TRBV18 to TRBJ2-7; 12 bases map to TRBD2. The V segment lost 5 bases and the J segment 0 bases; nucleotides outside the gene matches: 8. CDR1 is KGHSH and CDR2 is LQKENI in the germline V gene. The CDR3 spans 17 residues. The CDR3 sequence is CASSKLRTSGNSYEQYF. CDR3 in DNA: TGTGCCAGCTCAAAACTCCGGACTAGCGGGAACTCCTACGAGCAGTACTTC.

This chain joins TRBV12-3 or TRBV12-4 and TRBJ2-3, with TRBD2 identical over 14 bases. V lost 8 bases, J lost 4 bases, and 2 bases stayed unmatched. There are 14 residues in the CDR3. CDR3 residues: CASRLAGGPDTQYF. In nucleotides, the CDR3 is TGTGCCAGCCGACTAGCGGGGGGGCCAGATACGCAGTATTTT.

The chain recombines TRBV6-5 with TRBJ2-1; the match to TRBD2 covers 13 bases. With V trimmed by 2 bases and J by 9 bases, 4 bases remained unmatched. There are 15 residues in the CDR3. Looked up from germline, CDR1 is MNHEY and CDR2 is SVGAGI. The CDR3 spells CASSYGGLAGSEQFF. The CDR3 coding sequence is TGTGCCAGCAGTTACGGGGGACTAGCGGGAAGTGAGCAGTTCTTC.

J is TRBJ1-1 and V is TRBV2, with unresolved D. There are 15 residues in the CDR3. The V end lost 4 bases, the J end lost 2 bases, and 14 bases lay between the germline ends. In germline, CDR1 is SNHLY, CDR2 FYNNEI. CDR3 DNA: TGTGCCAGCAGTGGGTTTTGGCAGATAAACACTGAAGCTTTCTTT. This codes for CASSGFWQINTEAFF.

The chain is built from TRBV6-2 or TRBV6-3 and TRBJ2-1; 8 bases match TRBD2. Per germline, CDR1 MNHEY and CDR2 SVGEGT. The V and J ends lost 6 bases and 6 bases, in that order; junction bases with no gene match: 13. This CDR3 has 16 residues. The CDR3 nucleotides read TGTGCCAGCAGCGACTCTCTGACTAGCGCCCTCAATGAGCAGTTCTTC. Translated, it gives CASSDSLTSALNEQFF.

This clonotype was seen only a few times. This chain uses TRBV20-1 with TRBJ1-2, with TRBD1 identical over 7 bases. This CDR3 has 15 residues. Germline assignment: CDR1 DFQATT and CDR2 SNEGSKA (reference sequence). V trimming: 6 bases; J trimming: 2 bases; junction bases outside the gene matches: 12. CDR3: CSARPGTVLNYGYTF. The CDR3 DNA sequence: TGCAGTGCCAGACCCGGGACAGTACTAAACTATGGCTACACCTTC.

This clonotype was detected ten times or more. The chain uses TRBV12-3 or TRBV12-4 and TRBJ1-5; D perhaps matches TRBD1 (5 bases). The length of the CDR3 is 14 residues. V lost 6 bases and J lost 1, with 10 bases in between. The CDR3 loop reads CASSWGGSNQPQHF. The DNA for the CDR3 is TGTGCCAGCAGCTGGGGCGGAAGCAATCAGCCCCAGCATTTT.